Following are 23 T cell receptor beta chains from one sample sequenced in a study of T cells after posttransplantation cyclophosphamide. The assay was immunoSEQ multiplex PCR, and TCRdb's table has in-frame clones only and misses some. The table shows about 66,000 clones, with about 94% occurring only once. Sample: PBMCs. These receptors were obtained from a woman between 25 and 40 years old in good health and a related stem cell transplant donor.

This sequence joins TRBV4-2 and TRBJ2-7; D uncertain. V was trimmed by 3 bases and J by 6 bases, leaving 15 bases between them. The CDR3 is made up of 14 amino acids. Germline V gene lookup returns CDR1 LGHNA and CDR2 YNFKEQ. The CDR3 DNA is TGTGCCAGCAGCCAGGAACCCTTTTCAGGCGAGCAGTACTTC. The encoded protein is CASSQEPFSGEQYF.

The chain is built from TRBV29-1 and TRBJ2-5; D uncertain. V lost 4 bases, J lost 1 base, and 4 bases lay in between. This CDR3 has 11 amino acids. Germline V CDR1 and CDR2: SQVTM, ANQGSEA. DNA for the CDR3: TGCAGCGTTGTCACCCAAGAGACCCAGTACTTC. It specifies CSVVTQETQYF.

The chain employs TRBV4-1 and TRBJ1-5; D is unclear. Germline values: CDR1 MGHRA, CDR2 YSYEKL. The CDR3 is made up of 14 amino acids. The V gene lost 6 bases and the J gene lost 0 bases, with 9 bases spanning the gap. The chain's CDR3 is CASSPDGSNQPQHF. For the CDR3, the DNA is TGCGCCAGCAGTCCCGACGGTAGCAATCAGCCCCAGCATTTT.

This chain connects TRBV5-1 to TRBJ1-1; TRBD1 aligns across 8 bases. Germline assignment: CDR1 SGHRS and CDR2 YFSETQ. Trimming took 3 bases from V and 4 from J; bases not matched to a gene: 5. The CDR3 length is 14 residues. This chain's CDR3 is CASSWTGSITEAFF. The CDR3 DNA reads TGCGCCAGCAGCTGGACAGGGTCGATCACTGAAGCTTTCTTT.

The J gene is TRBJ2-1, the V gene TRBV5-1; perhaps TRBD2 as D (7 bases). Trimming pared 0 bases from V and 7 bases from J, leaving 17 bases between. Germline V lookup: CDR1 SGHRS, CDR2 YFSETQ. The CDR3 has 16 amino acids. The CDR3 sequence: CASSLDLWGGRNEQFF. The CDR3, as DNA: TGCGCCAGCAGCTTGGATCTGTGGGGGGGCCGGAATGAGCAGTTCTTC.

The chain links TRBV6-5 to TRBJ2-2; no firm D call. The V and J ends lost 6 bases and 4 bases respectively, with 15 bases between them. CDR1 and CDR2 (germline): MNHEY, SVGAGI. CDR3 length equals 15 residues. The CDR3 DNA follows: TGTGCCAGCAGCCGCTCTCCCGACGGCACCGGGGAGCTGTTTTTT. Translated, it gives CASSRSPDGTGELFF.

This chain connects TRBV5-1 to TRBJ1-1; 7 bases match TRBD1. J gave up 1 base and V 0 bases, and 12 bases lay outside the gene matches. CDR3 length equals 18 residues. From germline, CDR1 is SGHRS and CDR2 YFSETQ. The CDR3 nucleotides read TGCGCCAGCAGCTTGGGATTACGGGACAGCTATAGGAACACTGAAGCTTTCTTT. It translates to CASSLGLRDSYRNTEAFF. The entire variable domain, with the rest obtained from reference TRBV5-1 and TRBJ1-1, is as follows: KAGVTQTPRYLIKTRGQQVTLSCSPISGHRSVSWYQQTPGQGLQFLFEYFSETQRNKGNFPGRFSGRQFSNSRSEMNVSTLELGDSALYLCASSLGLRDSYRNTEAFFGQGTRLTVV.

The chain combines TRBV4-1 with TRBJ2-7, with TRBD1 matching over 11 bases. Trimming removed 4 bases from V and 3 bases from J; junction bases left unmatched: 8. Per germline, CDR1 MGHRA and CDR2 YSYEKL. CDR3 size: 16 residues. Written as DNA, the CDR3 is TGCGCCAGCAGCCCCACCCGGACAGGGGGCGGCTACGAGCAGTACTTC. The encoded protein is CASSPTRTGGGYEQYF.

V gene TRBV5-1 combines with J gene TRBJ2-7; 7 bases match TRBD1. This CDR3 comprises 14 residues. The germline CDR1 and CDR2 sequences are SGHRS and YFSETQ. V was clipped by 0 bases and J by 3 bases; unmatched bases: 3. CDR3 DNA sequence: TGCGCCAGCAGCTTGGGACAGGGATACTACGAGCAGTACTTC. Translation: CASSLGQGYYEQYF.

The chain links TRBV5-1 to TRBJ2-7, with TRBD2 matching 11 bases. Germline assignment: CDR1 SGHRS and CDR2 YFSETQ. With V trimmed by 4 bases and J by 3 bases, 6 bases remained unmatched. The CDR3 is 15 residues long. CDR3 protein: CASSPTSGGGYEQYF. CDR3 DNA: TGCGCCAGCAGCCCCACTAGCGGGGGAGGCTACGAGCAGTACTTC.

J is TRBJ2-1 and V is TRBV29-1; D ambiguous. The germline V gene has CDR1 SQVTM and CDR2 ANQGSEA. CDR3 length: 11 residues. Trimming removed 5 bases from V and 6 bases from J, with 8 bases in between. CDR3 coding DNA: TGCAGCGTTAAACAGCCCAATGAGCAGTTCTTC. Translation gives CSVKQPNEQFF.

J is TRBJ1-1 and V is TRBV7-9; D is unresolved. The CDR3 runs to 13 residues. The germline V gene has CDR1 SEHNR and CDR2 FQNEAQ (reference sequence). The V gene lost 1 base and the J gene lost 4 bases, with 7 bases spanning the gap. The CDR3 sequence: CASSLEVVTEAFF. CDR3 DNA sequence: TGTGCCAGCAGCTTAGAAGTGGTCACTGAAGCTTTCTTT.

This chain uses TRBV11-2 with TRBJ1-1; unclear D gene. V gave up 3 bases and J gave up 1 base, with 9 bases separating them. CDR1 is SGHAT and CDR2 is FQNNGV in the germline V gene. The CDR3 totals 14 residues. In nucleotides, the CDR3 is TGTGCCAGCAGCTTCGTAGCGGAGAACACTGAAGCTTTCTTT. Its translation is CASSFVAENTEAFF.

The V call is TRBV4-1, the J call TRBJ1-2; 10 nucleotides line up with TRBD1. Germline trimming cut 0 bases from V and 8 bases from J; bases unmatched to any gene: 6. The CDR3 consists of 15 residues. In germline, CDR1 is MGHRA, CDR2 YSYEKL. The CDR3, as DNA: TGCGCCAGCAGCCAAGAAATAGGGACAGGGGACGGCTACACCTTC. The encoded protein is CASSQEIGTGDGYTF.

The chain couples TRBV7-6 to TRBJ1-3; no clear D gene. V dropped 5 bases and J dropped 0 bases, with 14 bases sitting between them. Germline V lookup: CDR1 SGHVS, CDR2 FNYEAQ. The CDR3 runs 16 residues. The CDR3 spells CASSPRTVSSGNTIYF. In nucleotides, the CDR3 is TGTGCCAGCAGCCCAAGGACTGTTAGCTCTGGAAACACCATATATTTT.

V gene TRBV5-6 combines with J gene TRBJ1-6; a possible D gene is TRBD1 (5 bases). Looked up from germline, CDR1 is SGHDT and CDR2 is YYEEEE. The CDR3 consists of 17 residues. The V end lost 4 bases, the J end lost 2 bases, and 16 bases lay between the germline ends. The CDR3, as DNA: TGTGCCAGCAGCGCTGTCTACGTAGGGGCCTATAATTCACCCCTCCACTTT. It is translated as CASSAVYVGAYNSPLHF.

The chain is built from TRBV28 and TRBJ2-3, with D perhaps matching TRBD2 (6 bases). V lost 7 bases, J lost 0 bases, and 17 bases lay in between. Germline V gene sequence: CDR1 MDHEN, CDR2 SYDVKM. The CDR3 runs to 16 residues. CDR3: CASKDLLGTSTDTQYF. The DNA for the CDR3 is TGTGCCAGCAAGGACCTCCTAGGGACTAGCACAGATACGCAGTATTTT. Variable domain in full (rest from reference TRBV28 and TRBJ2-3): DVKVTQSSRYLVKRTGEKVFLECVQDMDHENMFWYRQDPGLGLRLIYFSYDVKMKEKGDIPEGYSVSREKKERFSLILESASTNQTSMYLCASKDLLGTSTDTQYFGPGTRLTVL.

The J gene is TRBJ2-1, the V gene TRBV19; 11 bases match TRBD2. Germline assignment: CDR1 LNHDA and CDR2 SQIVND (reference sequence). The J segment lost 4 bases and the V segment lost 7 bases, leaving 6 bases of the junction unmatched. The CDR3 consists of 15 residues. The chain's CDR3 is CASTIAGGLYNEQFF. Here the CDR3 DNA reads TGTGCCAGTACCATAGCGGGGGGGCTTTACAATGAGCAGTTCTTC.

This chain links TRBV6-1 with TRBJ1-6; the D gene is possibly TRBD1 (6 bases). Trimming took 6 bases from V and 4 from J, leaving 13 bases between them. Germline CDR1 and CDR2: MNHNS and SASEGT. The CDR3 runs to 15 residues. CDR3 nucleotide sequence: TGTGCCAGCAGGATCACCGGACAGTATAATTCACCCCTCCACTTT. This sequence encodes CASRITGQYNSPLHF.

The V and J genes are TRBV6-6 and TRBJ1-1; TRBD1 matches 7 bases. From germline, CDR1 is MNHNY and CDR2 SVGAGI (reference sequence). The CDR3 is 14 amino acids. Germline trimming cut 7 bases from V and 0 bases from J; bases unmatched to any gene: 5. CDR3 amino acids: CASTPTGMNTEAFF. The CDR3 bases are TGTGCCAGCACCCCGACAGGGATGAACACTGAAGCTTTCTTT.

The rearrangement uses TRBV7-8 and TRBJ1-2, with unresolved D. Germline values: CDR1 SGHVS, CDR2 FQNEAQ. V lost 6 bases to trimming and J lost 8 bases, with 13 bases between them. There are 12 residues in the CDR3. CDR3 amino acids: CASRGGNGGYTF. DNA of the CDR3: TGTGCCAGCAGAGGCGGGAATGGGGGCTACACCTTC.

Here the CDR3 DNA reads TGTGCCAGCAGCTTATCAAGGAACAATGAGCAGTTCTTC. The encoded protein is CASSLSRNNEQFF. The genes are TRBV7-2 and TRBJ2-1, with no clear D. CDR1 and CDR2 from the germline V gene are SGHTA and FQGNSA. V lost 2 bases and J lost 5, with 7 bases in between. The length of the CDR3 is 13 residues.

The genes are TRBV4-3 and TRBJ2-1, with D tentatively TRBD2 (6 bases). V lost 4 bases and J 1 base, leaving 14 bases between the germline ends. The CDR3 sequence is 16 residues long. Germline CDR1 reads LGHNA; CDR2 reads YSLEER. CDR3 nucleotides: TGCGCCAGCAGCCCCTTTTGGGGGAGGTCCTACAATGAGCAGTTCTTC. This encodes CASSPFWGRSYNEQFF.